This T cell receptor beta chain was captured by sequencing in a study of blood T cell repertoires in COVID-19. The V gene's germline CDR1 is MGHRA and CDR2 YSYEKL. V was pared by 1 base and J by 1 base, with 4 bases of the junction left unmatched. There are 17 residues in the CDR3. Clones were read by immunoSEQ multiplex PCR, and TCRdb kept only the in-frame ones, dropping some. The data contain some 120,000 clones, approximately 71% of them singletons. As concerns this clone: Additional DNA sequences in this sample encode the identical CDR3.

Material: peripheral blood. V usage is TRBV4-1 and J usage is TRBJ2-3; 11 bases are shared with TRBD1. The origin of this receptor is a woman aged 70-85 years with acute or convalescent COVID-19. CDR3 nucleotides: TGCGCCAGCAGCCAAGCGGGGACAGGGGGTGGCACAGATACGCAGTATTTT. Protein: CASSQAGTGGGTDTQYF.